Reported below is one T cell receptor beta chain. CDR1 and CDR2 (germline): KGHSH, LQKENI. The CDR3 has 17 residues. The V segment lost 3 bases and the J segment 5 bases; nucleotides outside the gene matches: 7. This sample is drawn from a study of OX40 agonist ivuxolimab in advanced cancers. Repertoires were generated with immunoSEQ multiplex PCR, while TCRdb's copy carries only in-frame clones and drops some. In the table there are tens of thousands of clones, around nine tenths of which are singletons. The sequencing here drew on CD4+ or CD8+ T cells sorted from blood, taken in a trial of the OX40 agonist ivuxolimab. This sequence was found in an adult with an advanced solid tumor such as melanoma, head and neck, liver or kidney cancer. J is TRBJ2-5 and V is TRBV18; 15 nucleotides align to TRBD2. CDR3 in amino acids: CASSPTGLAGGMETQYF. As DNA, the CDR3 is TGTGCCAGCTCACCTACAGGACTAGCGGGAGGGATGGAGACCCAGTACTTC.